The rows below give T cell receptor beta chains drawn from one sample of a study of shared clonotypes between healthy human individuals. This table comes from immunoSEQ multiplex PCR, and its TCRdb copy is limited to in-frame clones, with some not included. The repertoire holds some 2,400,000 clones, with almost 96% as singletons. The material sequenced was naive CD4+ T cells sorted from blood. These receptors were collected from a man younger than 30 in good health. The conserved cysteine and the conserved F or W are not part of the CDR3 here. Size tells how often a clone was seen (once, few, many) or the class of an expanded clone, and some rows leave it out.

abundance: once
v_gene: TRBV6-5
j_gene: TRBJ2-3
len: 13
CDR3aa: ASSYESGYTDTQY

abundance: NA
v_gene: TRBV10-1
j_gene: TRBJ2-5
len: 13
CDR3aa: ASSDRTRTQETQY

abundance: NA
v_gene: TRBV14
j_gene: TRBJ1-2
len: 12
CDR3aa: ASGEGGLNYGYT

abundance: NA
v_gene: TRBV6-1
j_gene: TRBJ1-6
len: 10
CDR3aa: ATKDGNSPLH

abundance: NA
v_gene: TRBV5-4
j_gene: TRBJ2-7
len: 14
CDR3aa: ASSKGTGQVVYEQY

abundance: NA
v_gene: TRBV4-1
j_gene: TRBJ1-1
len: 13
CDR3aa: ASSQEVTVNTEAF

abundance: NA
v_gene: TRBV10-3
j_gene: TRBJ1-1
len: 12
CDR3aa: AISEPAVNTEAF

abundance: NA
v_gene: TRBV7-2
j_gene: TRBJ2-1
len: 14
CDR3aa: ASSWAGTGLYNEQF

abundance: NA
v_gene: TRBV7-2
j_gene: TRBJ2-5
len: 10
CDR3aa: ASRSIQETQY

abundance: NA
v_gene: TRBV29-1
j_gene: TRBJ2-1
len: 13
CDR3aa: SVDQGTLGYNEQF

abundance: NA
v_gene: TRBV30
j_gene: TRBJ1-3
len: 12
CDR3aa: AGDRLPGGNTIY

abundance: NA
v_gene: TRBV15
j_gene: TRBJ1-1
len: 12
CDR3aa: ATTPGRVSTEAF

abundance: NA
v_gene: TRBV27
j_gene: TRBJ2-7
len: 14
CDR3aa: ASSLEMAGPTYEQY

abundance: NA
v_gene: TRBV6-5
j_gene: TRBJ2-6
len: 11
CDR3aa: ATLLAGANVLT

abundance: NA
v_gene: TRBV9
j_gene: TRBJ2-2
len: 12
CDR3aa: ASSVDRAAGELF